The 4 T cell receptor beta chains below all came from one sample that was sequenced in a study of T cell changes during pregnancy in multiple sclerosis. Clones were read by immunoSEQ multiplex PCR, and TCRdb kept only the in-frame ones, dropping some. This sample has about 17,000 clones, with more than 70% found just once. The sample was CD8+ T cells from peripheral blood mononuclear cells, taken after pregnancy. The source of these receptors is a female donor with multiple sclerosis, enrolled in a pregnancy study.

The rearrangement joins TRBV4-2 to TRBJ1-6; a weak D match, TRBD1 (5 bases). The germline V gene encodes CDR1 LGHNA and CDR2 YNFKEQ. V lost 0 bases to trimming and J lost 7 bases, with 10 bases between them. The CDR3 consists of 15 residues. The CDR3 here is CASSQEVTANSPLHF. In DNA form, the CDR3 reads TGTGCCAGCAGCCAAGAAGTGACAGCAAATTCACCCCTCCACTTT.

This clone showed up just once. This chain uses TRBV2 with TRBJ2-2; 13 bases line up with TRBD2. Unmatched junction bases numbered 2, after V lost 7 bases and J lost 3 bases. The CDR3 consists of 15 residues. CDR1 is SNHLY, CDR2 FYNNEI, per germline. The CDR3 nucleotides are TGTGCCAGCACAGGGACTAGCGGGGACACCGGGGAGCTGTTTTTT. Translated: CASTGTSGDTGELFF.

Only one count was recorded for this clone. The chain recombines TRBV27 with TRBJ1-2; D possibly corresponds to TRBD1 (6 bases). V was cut by 6 bases and J by 6 bases, with 17 bases left in between. The CDR3 runs to 14 residues. CDR1 is MNHEY, CDR2 SMNVEV, per germline (reference sequence). This CDR3 reads CASRPLGGGDGYTF. The CDR3, as DNA: TGTGCCAGCAGGCCACTAGGAGGGGGGGATGGCTACACCTTC.

This clone was seen a handful of times. The rearrangement joins TRBV29-1 to TRBJ2-5; D is perhaps TRBD2 (7 bases). The germline CDR1 and CDR2 sequences are SQVTM and ANQGSEA. V was shortened by 4 bases and J by 8 bases, with 20 bases between the two germline ends. This CDR3 spans 14 amino acids. DNA for the CDR3: TGCAGCGTTGCCCCTCCCGGTGGGGGGGCAACCCAGTACTTC. Its translation is CSVAPPGGGATQYF. The full variable domain, rest sourced from reference TRBV29-1 and TRBJ2-5, is SAVISQKPSRDICQRGTSLTIQCQVDSQVTMMFWYRQQPGQSLTLIATANQGSEATYESGFVIDKFPISRPNLTFSTLTVSNMSPEDSSIYLCSVAPPGGGATQYFGPGTRLLVL.